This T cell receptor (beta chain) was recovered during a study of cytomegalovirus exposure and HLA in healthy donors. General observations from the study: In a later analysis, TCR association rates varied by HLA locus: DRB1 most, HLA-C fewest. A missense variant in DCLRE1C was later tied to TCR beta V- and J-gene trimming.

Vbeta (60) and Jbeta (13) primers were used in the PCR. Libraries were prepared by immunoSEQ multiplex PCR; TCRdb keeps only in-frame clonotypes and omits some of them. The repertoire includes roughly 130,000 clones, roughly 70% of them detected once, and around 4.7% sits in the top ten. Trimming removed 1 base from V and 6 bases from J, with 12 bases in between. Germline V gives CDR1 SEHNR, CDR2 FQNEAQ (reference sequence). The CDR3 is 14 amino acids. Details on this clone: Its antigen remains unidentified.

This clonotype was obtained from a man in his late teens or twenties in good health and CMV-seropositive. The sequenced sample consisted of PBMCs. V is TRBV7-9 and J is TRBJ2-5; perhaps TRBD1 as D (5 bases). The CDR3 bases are TGTGCCAGCAGCTTAGGGGCAGGGTGGCAGACCCAGTACTTC. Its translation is CASSLGAGWQTQYF.